This T cell receptor beta chain derives from a study of cytomegalovirus exposure and HLA in healthy donors. Findings of the study overall: High specificity and sensitivity for cytomegalovirus status were reported for the classifier.

This table comes from immunoSEQ multiplex PCR, and its TCRdb copy is limited to in-frame clones, with some not included. This table holds approximately 140,000 clones, just under 85% found once. Trimming stripped 4 bases from V and 2 bases from J, with 10 bases between. Per the germline V gene, CDR1 is SGHAT and CDR2 is FQDESV (reference sequence). This CDR3 contains 14 residues. Comments on this clone: The target antigen is unknown.

The source material was PBMCs. The source is a woman aged 25 to 45 in good health and CMV-seronegative. This chain links TRBV11-1 with TRBJ2-3; a possible D gene is TRBD1 (6 bases). CDR3 sequence reads: CASSSYRDTDTQYF. The CDR3 DNA reads as TGTGCCAGCAGCTCCTACAGGGACACAGATACGCAGTATTTT.